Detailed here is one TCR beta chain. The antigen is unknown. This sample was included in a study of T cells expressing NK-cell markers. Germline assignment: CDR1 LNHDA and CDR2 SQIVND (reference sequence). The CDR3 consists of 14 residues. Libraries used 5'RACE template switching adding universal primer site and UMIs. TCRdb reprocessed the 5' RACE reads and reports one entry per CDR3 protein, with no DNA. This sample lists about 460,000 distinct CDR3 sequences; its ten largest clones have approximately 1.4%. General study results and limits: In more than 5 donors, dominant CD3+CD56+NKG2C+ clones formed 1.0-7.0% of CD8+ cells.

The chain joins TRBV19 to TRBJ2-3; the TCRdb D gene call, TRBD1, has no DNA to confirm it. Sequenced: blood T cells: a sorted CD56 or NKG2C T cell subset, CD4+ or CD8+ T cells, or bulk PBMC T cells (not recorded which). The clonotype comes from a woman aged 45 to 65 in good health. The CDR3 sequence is CAVPARTSADTQYF.